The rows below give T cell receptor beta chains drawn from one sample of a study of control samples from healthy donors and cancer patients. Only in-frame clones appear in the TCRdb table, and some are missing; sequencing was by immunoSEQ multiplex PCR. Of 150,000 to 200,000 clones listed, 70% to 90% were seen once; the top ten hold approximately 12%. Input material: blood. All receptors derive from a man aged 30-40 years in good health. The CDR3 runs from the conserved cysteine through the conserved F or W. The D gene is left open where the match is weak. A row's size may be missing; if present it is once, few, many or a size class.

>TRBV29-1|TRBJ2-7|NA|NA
CSVEQGKTFEQYF
TGCAGCGTTGAACAGGGGAAAACTTTCGAGCAGTACTTC
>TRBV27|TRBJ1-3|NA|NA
CASSPRWGLGGNTIYF
TGTGCCAGCAGTCCCAGATGGGGGCTAGGTGGAAACACCATATATTTT
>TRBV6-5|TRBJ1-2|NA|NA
CASSSHPGSGDGYTF
TGTGCCAGCAGTTCCCACCCAGGATCAGGGGATGGCTACACCTTC
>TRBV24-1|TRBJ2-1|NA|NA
CATSSGGIGNEQFF
TGTGCCACCTCGTCTGGGGGAATTGGAAATGAGCAGTTCTTC
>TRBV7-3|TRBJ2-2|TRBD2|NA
CASSPGGANTGELFF
TGTGCCAGCAGCCCCGGGGGGGCGAACACCGGGGAGCTGTTTTTT
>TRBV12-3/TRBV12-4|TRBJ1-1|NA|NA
CASVGTPTEAFF
TGTGCCAGCGTAGGGACACCCACTGAAGCTTTCTTT
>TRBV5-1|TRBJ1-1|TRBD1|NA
CASSLQGQPYTEAFF
TGCGCCAGCAGCCTCCAGGGACAGCCCTACACTGAAGCTTTCTTT
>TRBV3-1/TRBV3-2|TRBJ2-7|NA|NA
CASSHSWDYEQYF
TGTGCCAGCAGCCATAGCTGGGATTACGAGCAGTACTTC
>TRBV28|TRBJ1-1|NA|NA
CASSFRGRTEAFF
TGTGCCAGCAGTTTTAGGGGGAGAACTGAAGCTTTCTTT
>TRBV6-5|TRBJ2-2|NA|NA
CATGRPTGELFF
TGTGCCACTGGGAGGCCAACCGGGGAGCTGTTTTTT
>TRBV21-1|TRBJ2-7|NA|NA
CARDKCGTSGGPPYEQYF
TGTGCCAGGGATAAGTGCGGGACTAGCGGGGGTCCCCCCTACGAGCAGTACTTC
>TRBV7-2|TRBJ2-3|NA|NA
CASSLALTDTQYF
TGTGCCAGCAGCTTAGCGTTAACAGATACGCAGTATTTT
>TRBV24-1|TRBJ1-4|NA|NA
CATSDGDDLEKLFF
TGTGCCACCAGTGATGGGGACGACCTGGAAAAACTGTTTTTT
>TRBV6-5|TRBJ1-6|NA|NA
CASSYGGMKSPLHF
TGTGCCAGCAGTTACGGGGGAATGAAGTCACCCCTCCACTTT
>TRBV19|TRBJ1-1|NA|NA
CASSVGGVTEAFF
TGTGCCAGTAGTGTCGGGGGCGTCACTGAAGCTTTCTTT
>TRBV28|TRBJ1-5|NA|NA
CASSSGTLNQPQHF
TGTGCCAGCAGTTCCGGGACACTTAATCAGCCCCAGCATTTT
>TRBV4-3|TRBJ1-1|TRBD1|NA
CASSQPSGGVVQAFF
TGCGCCAGCAGCCAACCCTCAGGGGGGGTGGTCCAGGCTTTCTTT
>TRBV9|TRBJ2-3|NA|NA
CASSVEGGWSTDTQYF
TGTGCCAGCAGCGTAGAAGGGGGTTGGAGCACAGATACGCAGTATTTT
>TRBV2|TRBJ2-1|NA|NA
CASSAQGSNEQFF
TGTGCCAGCAGTGCCCAGGGGAGCAATGAGCAGTTCTTC
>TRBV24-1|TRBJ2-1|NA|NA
CATSEGDREQFF
TGTGCCACCAGTGAGGGGGACCGCGAGCAGTTCTTC
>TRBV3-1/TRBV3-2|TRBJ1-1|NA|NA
CASSLSGHPGGAFF
TGTGCCAGCAGCCTCTCCGGACATCCGGGGGGAGCTTTCTTT
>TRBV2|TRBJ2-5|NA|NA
CASAYQQETQYF
TGTGCCAGCGCCTACCAACAAGAGACCCAGTACTTC
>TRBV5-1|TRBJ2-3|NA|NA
CASSPQVTDTQYF
TGCGCCAGCAGCCCCCAGGTCACAGATACGCAGTATTTT
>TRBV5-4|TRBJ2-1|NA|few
CASSLDQTLYNEQFF
TGTGCCAGCAGCTTGGACCAGACGCTCTACAATGAGCAGTTCTTC
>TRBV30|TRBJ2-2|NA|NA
CAWMGPAGRITTGELFF
TGTGCCTGGATGGGCCCCGCGGGAAGAATTACCACCGGGGAGCTGTTTTTT
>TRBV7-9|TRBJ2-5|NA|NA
CASSLDVTAWETQYF
TGTGCCAGCAGCTTAGACGTAACTGCCTGGGAGACCCAGTACTTC
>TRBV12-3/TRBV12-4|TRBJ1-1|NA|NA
CASAGTVTEAFF
TGTGCCAGCGCTGGGACCGTTACTGAAGCTTTCTTT
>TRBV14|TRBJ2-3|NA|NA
CASRSRGSDTQYF
TGTGCCAGCAGGTCTCGAGGTTCAGATACGCAGTATTTT
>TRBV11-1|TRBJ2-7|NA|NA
CASSLEGGSAYEQYF
TGTGCCAGCAGCTTAGAGGGGGGCAGTGCCTACGAGCAGTACTTC
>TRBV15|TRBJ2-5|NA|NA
CATSTTPGQMGETQYF
TGTGCCACCAGCACAACCCCGGGACAAATGGGGGAGACCCAGTACTTC
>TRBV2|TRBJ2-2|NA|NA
CASKWGQVGGPGELFF
TGTGCCAGCAAATGGGGCCAGGTGGGGGGGCCCGGGGAGCTGTTTTTT
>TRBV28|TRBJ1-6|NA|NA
CASSSESPLHF
TGTGCCAGCAGTTCCGAATCACCCCTCCACTTT
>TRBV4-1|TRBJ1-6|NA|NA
CASSQEAGRPDSPLHF
TGCGCCAGCAGCCAAGAGGCTGGACGGCCGGATTCACCCCTCCACTTT
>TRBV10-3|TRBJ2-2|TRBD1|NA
CATRTGTDTGELFF
TGTGCCACTCGAACCGGGACAGACACCGGGGAGCTGTTTTTT
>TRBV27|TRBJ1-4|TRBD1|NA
CASSRTGGREKLFF
TGTGCCAGCAGCCGGACAGGGGGGAGAGAAAAACTGTTTTTT
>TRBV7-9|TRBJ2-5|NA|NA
CASSPVGTSKETQYF
TGTGCCAGCAGCCCCGTGGGGACGTCCAAAGAGACCCAGTACTTC
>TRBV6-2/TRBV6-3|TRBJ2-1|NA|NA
CASSYSKRVYNEQFF
TGTGCCAGCAGTTACTCGAAAAGGGTATACAATGAGCAGTTCTTC
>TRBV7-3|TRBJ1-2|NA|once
CASSLRVGDGYTF
TGTGCCAGCAGCTTAAGGGTAGGGGATGGCTACACCTTC
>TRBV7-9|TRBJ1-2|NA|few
CASSRQVDGPGRF
TGTGCCAGCAGCCGCCAAGTGGACGGCCCTGGGCGCTTC
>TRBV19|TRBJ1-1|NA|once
CASSMGEGLYTEAFF
TGTGCCAGTAGTATGGGAGAGGGGCTTTACACTGAAGCTTTCTTT
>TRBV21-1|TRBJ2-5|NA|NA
CARTTGLETQYF
TGTGCCAGAACGACTGGGCTCGAGACCCAGTACTTC
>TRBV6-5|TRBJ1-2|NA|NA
CASSYSGNQNYGYTF
TGTGCCAGCAGTTACTCGGGGAACCAAAACTATGGCTACACCTTC
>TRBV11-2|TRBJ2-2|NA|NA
CASNTIKRAGELFF
TGTGCCAGCAACACAATTAAACGGGCCGGGGAGCTGTTTTTT
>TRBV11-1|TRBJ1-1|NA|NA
CASSLDWVRNTEAFF
TGTGCCAGCAGCCTTGACTGGGTTCGTAACACTGAAGCTTTCTTT